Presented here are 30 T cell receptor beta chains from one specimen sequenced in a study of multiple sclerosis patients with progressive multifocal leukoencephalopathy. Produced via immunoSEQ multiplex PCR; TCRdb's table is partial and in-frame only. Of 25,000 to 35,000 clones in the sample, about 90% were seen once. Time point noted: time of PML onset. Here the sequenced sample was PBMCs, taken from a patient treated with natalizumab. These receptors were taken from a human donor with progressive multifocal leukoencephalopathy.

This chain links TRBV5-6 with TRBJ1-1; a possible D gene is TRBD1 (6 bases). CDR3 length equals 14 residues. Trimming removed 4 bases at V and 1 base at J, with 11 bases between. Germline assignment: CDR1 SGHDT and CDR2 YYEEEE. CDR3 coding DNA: TGTGCCAGCAGCCTGGGGGGGCGGAACACTGAAGCTTTCTTT. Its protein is CASSLGGRNTEAFF.

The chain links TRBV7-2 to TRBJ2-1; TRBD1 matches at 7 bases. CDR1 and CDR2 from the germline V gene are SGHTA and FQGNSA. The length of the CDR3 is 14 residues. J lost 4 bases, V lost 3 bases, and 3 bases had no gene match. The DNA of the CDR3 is TGTGCCAGCAGCTTCGGGACAGCTTACAATGAGCAGTTCTTC. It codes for CASSFGTAYNEQFF.

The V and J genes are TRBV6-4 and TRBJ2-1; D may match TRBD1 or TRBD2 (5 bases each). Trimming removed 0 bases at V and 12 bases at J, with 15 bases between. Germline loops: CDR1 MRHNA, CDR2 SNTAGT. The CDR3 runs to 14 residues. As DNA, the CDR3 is TGTGCCAGCAGTGACTCCACGCTATCGGGGCCGCAGTTCTTC. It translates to CASSDSTLSGPQFF.

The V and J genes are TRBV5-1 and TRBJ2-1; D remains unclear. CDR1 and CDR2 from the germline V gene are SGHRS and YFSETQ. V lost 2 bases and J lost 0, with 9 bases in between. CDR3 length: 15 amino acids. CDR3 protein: CASSFVGISYNEQFF. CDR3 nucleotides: TGCGCCAGCAGCTTTGTGGGAATCTCCTACAATGAGCAGTTCTTC.

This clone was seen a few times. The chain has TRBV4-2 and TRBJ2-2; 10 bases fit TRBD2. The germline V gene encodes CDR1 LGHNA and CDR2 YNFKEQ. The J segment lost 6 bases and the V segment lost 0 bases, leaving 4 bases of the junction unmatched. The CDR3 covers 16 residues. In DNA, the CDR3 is TGTGCCAGCAGCCAAGATCAAGCGGGAGGGGCCGGGGAGCTGTTTTTT. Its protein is CASSQDQAGGAGELFF.

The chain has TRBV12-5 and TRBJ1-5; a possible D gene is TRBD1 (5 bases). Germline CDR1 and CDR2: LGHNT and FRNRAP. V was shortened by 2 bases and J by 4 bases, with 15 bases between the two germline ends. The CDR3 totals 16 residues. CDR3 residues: CASGLPRGGRNQPQHF. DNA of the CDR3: TGTGCTAGTGGTTTGCCACGGGGGGGAAGGAATCAGCCCCAGCATTTT.

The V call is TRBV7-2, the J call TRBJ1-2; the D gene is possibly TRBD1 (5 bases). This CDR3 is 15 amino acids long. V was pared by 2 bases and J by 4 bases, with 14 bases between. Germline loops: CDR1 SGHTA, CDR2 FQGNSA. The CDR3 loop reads CASSLRQSQPYGYTF. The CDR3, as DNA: TGTGCCAGCAGCTTACGACAGTCACAACCCTATGGCTACACCTTC.

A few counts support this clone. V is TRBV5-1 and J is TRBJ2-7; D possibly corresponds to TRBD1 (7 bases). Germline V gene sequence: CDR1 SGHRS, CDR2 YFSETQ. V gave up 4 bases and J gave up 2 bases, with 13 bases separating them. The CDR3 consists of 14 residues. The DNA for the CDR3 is TGCGCCAGCAGCCCGGGAGACAGGGCCTACGAGCAGTACTTC. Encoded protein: CASSPGDRAYEQYF.

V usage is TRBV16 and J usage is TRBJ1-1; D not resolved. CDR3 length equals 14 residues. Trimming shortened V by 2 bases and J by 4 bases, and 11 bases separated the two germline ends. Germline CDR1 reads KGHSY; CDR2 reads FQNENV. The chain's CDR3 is CASSQGFWGTEAFF. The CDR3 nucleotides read TGTGCCAGCAGCCAAGGATTTTGGGGCACTGAAGCTTTCTTT.

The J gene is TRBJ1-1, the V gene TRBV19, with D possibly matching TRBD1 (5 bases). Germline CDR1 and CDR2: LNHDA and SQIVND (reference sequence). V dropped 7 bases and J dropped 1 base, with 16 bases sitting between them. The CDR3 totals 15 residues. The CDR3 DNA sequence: TGTGCCAGTAAAAAGGGAGGGGCGGGGAACACTGAAGCTTTCTTT. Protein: CASKKGGAGNTEAFF.

Written as DNA, the CDR3 is TGTGCCAGCAAGGTGGGACAGGGTCGATCCGAGACCCAGTACTTC. Translation: CASKVGQGRSETQYF. V is TRBV2 and J is TRBJ2-5; 9 bases line up with TRBD1. J gave up 5 bases and V 7 bases, and 11 bases lay outside the gene matches. CDR1 is SNHLY, CDR2 FYNNEI, per germline. The CDR3 has 15 residues.

CDR3 sequence reads: CASSLYNGRLSSYEQYF. The DNA of the CDR3 is TGTGCCAGCAGCTTGTACAACGGGCGGCTTAGCTCCTACGAGCAGTACTTC. The chain couples TRBV5-6 to TRBJ2-7; no clear D gene. The V end was cut by 1 base, the J end by 0 bases, with 17 bases between. The CDR3 length is 17 residues. Germline-derived CDR1 and CDR2 are SGHDT and YYEEEE.

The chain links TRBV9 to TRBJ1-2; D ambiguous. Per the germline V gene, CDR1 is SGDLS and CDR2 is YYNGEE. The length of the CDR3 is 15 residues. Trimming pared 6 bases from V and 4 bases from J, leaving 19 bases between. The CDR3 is CASTLAPASVYGYTF. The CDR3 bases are TGTGCCAGCACTCTGGCCCCGGCCAGCGTCTATGGCTACACCTTC.

CDR3 amino acids: CASSVSAGGVYNEQFF. The CDR3 DNA is TGTGCCAGCAGCGTCTCAGCGGGAGGGGTCTACAATGAGCAGTTCTTC. This rearrangement joins TRBV9 to TRBJ2-1, with 10 nucleotides matching TRBD2. This CDR3 region has 16 residues. Germline assignment: CDR1 SGDLS and CDR2 YYNGEE. The V segment lost 2 bases and the J segment 3 bases; nucleotides outside the gene matches: 5.

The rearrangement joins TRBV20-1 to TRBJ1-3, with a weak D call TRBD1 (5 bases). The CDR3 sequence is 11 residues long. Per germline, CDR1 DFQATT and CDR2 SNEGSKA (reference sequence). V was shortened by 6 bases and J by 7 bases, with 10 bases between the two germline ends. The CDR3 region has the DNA TGCAGTGCCCAGGGTCTGAACACCATATATTTT. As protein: CSAQGLNTIYF.

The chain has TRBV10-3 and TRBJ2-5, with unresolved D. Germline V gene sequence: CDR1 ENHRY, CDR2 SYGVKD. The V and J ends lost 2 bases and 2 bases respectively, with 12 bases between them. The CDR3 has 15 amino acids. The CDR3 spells CAISESGLGQETQYF. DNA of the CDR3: TGTGCCATCAGTGAGAGTGGGTTGGGGCAAGAGACCCAGTACTTC.

CDR3 sequence: CASSVESGRADTQYF. The CDR3 nucleotides read TGTGCCAGCAGCGTAGAGTCAGGGAGGGCAGATACGCAGTATTTT. This rearrangement joins TRBV9 to TRBJ2-3, with TRBD2 identical over 7 bases. V shed 0 bases and J 4 bases; nucleotides not matched to a gene: 5. Looked up from germline, CDR1 is SGDLS and CDR2 is YYNGEE. CDR3 length: 15 amino acids.

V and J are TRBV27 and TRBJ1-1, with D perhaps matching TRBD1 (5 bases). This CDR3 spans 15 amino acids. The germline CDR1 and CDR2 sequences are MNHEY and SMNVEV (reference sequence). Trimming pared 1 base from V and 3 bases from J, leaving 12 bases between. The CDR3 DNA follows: TGTGCCAGCAGTTTATGGCCAGGGAGAGACACTGAAGCTTTCTTT. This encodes CASSLWPGRDTEAFF.

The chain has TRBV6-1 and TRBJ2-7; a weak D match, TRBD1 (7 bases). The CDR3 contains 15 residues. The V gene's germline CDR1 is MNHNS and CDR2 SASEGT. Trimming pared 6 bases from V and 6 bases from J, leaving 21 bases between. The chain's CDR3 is CASRPPGRGESEQYF. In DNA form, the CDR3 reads TGTGCCAGCAGGCCCCCCGGCAGGGGGGAAAGCGAGCAGTACTTC.

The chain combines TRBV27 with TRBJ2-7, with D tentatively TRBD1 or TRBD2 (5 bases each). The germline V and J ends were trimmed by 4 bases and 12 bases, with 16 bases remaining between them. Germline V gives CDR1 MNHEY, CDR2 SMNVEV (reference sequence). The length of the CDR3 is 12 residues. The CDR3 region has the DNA TGTGCCAGCAGTTCCCCCCCGGGGCCATGGTACTTC. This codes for CASSSPPGPWYF.

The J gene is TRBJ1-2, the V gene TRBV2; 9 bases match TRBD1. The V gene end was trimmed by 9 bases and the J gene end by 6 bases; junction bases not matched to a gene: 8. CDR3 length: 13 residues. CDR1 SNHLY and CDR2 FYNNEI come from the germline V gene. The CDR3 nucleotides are TGTGCCAGTTTGACAGGGGGTTTAGATGGCTACACCTTC. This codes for CASLTGGLDGYTF.

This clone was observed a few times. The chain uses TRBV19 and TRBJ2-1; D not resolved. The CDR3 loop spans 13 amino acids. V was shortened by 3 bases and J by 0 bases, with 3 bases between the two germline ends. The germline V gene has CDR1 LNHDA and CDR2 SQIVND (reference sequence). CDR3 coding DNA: TGTGCCAGTAGTATCATCTCCTACAATGAGCAGTTCTTC. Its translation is CASSIISYNEQFF.

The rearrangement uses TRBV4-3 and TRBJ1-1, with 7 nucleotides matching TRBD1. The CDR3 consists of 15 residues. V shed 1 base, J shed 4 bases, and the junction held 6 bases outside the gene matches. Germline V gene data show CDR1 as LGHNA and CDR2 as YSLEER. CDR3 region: CASSQGNRGGTEAFF. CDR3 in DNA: TGCGCCAGCAGCCAAGGCAACAGGGGAGGCACTGAAGCTTTCTTT.

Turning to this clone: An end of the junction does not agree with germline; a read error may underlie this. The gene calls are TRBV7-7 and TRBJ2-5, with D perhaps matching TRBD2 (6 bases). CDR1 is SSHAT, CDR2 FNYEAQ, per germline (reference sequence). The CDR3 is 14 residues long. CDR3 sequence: CASSLGGTKETQYF. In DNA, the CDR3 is TGTGCTAGCAGCTTAGGAGGGACCAAGGAGACCCAGTACTTC.

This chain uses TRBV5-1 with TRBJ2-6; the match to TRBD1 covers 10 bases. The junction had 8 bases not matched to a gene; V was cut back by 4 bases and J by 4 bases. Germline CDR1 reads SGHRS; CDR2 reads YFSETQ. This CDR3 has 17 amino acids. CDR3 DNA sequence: TGCGCCAGCAGCGCCGGACAGGGGGGGAGCGGGGCCAACGTCCTGACTTTC. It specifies CASSAGQGGSGANVLTF.

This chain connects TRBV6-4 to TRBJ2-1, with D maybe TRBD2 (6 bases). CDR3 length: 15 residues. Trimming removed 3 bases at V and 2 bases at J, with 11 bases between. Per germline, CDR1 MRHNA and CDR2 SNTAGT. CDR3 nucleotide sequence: TGTGCCAGCAGTGAAGCGGGTCTAGCCTACAATGAGCAGTTCTTC. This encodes CASSEAGLAYNEQFF.

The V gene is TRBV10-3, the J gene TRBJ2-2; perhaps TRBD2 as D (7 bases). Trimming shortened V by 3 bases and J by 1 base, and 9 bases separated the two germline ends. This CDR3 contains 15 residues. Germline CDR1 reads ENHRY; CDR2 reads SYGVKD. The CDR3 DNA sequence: TGTGCCATCAGTGAAGGGGGGGTGAACACCGGGGAGCTGTTTTTT. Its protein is CAISEGGVNTGELFF.

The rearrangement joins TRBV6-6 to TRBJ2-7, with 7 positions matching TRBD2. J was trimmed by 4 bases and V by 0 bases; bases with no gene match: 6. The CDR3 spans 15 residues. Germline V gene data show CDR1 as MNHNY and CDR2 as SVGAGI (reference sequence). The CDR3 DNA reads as TGTGCCAGCAGTTACTCTTCGGGGGGAGCTTACGAGCAGTACTTC. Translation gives CASSYSSGGAYEQYF.

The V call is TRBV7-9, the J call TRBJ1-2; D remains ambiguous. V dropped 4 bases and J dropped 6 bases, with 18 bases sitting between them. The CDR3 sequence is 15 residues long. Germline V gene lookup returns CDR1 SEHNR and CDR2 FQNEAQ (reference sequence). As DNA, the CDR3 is TGTGCCAGCAGCTCCCTGCGGCAGGAGGTAGATGGCTACACCTTC. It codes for CASSSLRQEVDGYTF.

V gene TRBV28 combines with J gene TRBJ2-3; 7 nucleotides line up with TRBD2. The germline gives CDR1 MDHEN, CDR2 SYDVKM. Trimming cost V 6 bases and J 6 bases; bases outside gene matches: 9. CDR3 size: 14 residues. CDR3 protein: CASSEAGARDTQYF. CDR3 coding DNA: TGTGCCAGCAGCGAGGCGGGAGCCAGGGATACGCAGTATTTT.